The rows below give T cell receptor beta chains drawn from one sample of a study of blood T cell repertoires in COVID-19. Libraries were prepared by immunoSEQ multiplex PCR; TCRdb keeps only in-frame clonotypes and omits some of them. The table includes 150,000 to 200,000 clones, about 72% detected once. Material: PBMCs or T cells enriched from blood (not recorded which). The receptor source for this set is a woman aged 45-65 years who had recovered from COVID-19. Each CDR3 is given with its conserved first and last residue. Fields, in order: J gene, V gene, D gene, clone size, CDR3 length, CDR3 DNA, CDR3 protein. The D gene is left open where the match is weak. Size values are once, few and many counts, or a class for expanded clones, and some rows have none.

J: TRBJ2-5
V: TRBV25-1
D: TRBD1
size: -
length: 15
DNA: TGTGCCAGCCCCGAAGAGACAGGGGGTGAGGAGACCCAGTACTTC
CDR3: CASPEETGGEETQYF

J: TRBJ2-1
V: TRBV7-7
D: -
size: -
length: 16
DNA: TGTGCCAGCAGCCCTGGGCACCTAAACCGGTACAATGAGCAGTTCTTC
CDR3: CASSPGHLNRYNEQFF

J: TRBJ2-5
V: TRBV7-3
D: TRBD2
size: -
length: 15
DNA: TGTGCCAGCAGCTTCTCCTCTAGCGGCCAAGAGACCCAGTACTTC
CDR3: CASSFSSSGQETQYF

J: TRBJ1-2
V: TRBV2
D: TRBD1
size: -
length: 14
DNA: TGTGCCAGCAGTAGGGACAGCTATTTCTATGGCTACACCTTC
CDR3: CASSRDSYFYGYTF

J: TRBJ2-7
V: TRBV11-2
D: TRBD2
size: -
length: 15
DNA: TGTGCCAGCAGCTTCCTAGCGGGAGCGTCCTACGAGCAGTACTTC
CDR3: CASSFLAGASYEQYF

J: TRBJ1-6
V: TRBV27
D: -
size: -
length: 18
DNA: TGTGCCAGCAGATCGGGGTGGGGGGGGAGTTTCGATAATTCACCCCTCCACTTT
CDR3: CASRSGWGGSFDNSPLHF

J: TRBJ2-2
V: TRBV2
D: TRBD2
size: -
length: 17
DNA: TGTGCCAGCAGTGGACTAGCGGGAGCCGTGAACACCGGGGAGCTGTTTTTT
CDR3: CASSGLAGAVNTGELFF

J: TRBJ2-7
V: TRBV5-8
D: -
size: few
length: 13
DNA: TGTGCCAGCACTCCACTGACAGCCTACGAGCAGTACTTC
CDR3: CASTPLTAYEQYF

J: TRBJ1-5
V: TRBV2
D: -
size: -
length: 13
DNA: TGTGCCAGCAGCCGGGATTCCAATCAGCCCCAGCATTTT
CDR3: CASSRDSNQPQHF

J: TRBJ1-2
V: TRBV7-2
D: TRBD1
size: -
length: 12
DNA: TGTGCCAGCAGCTGGACAGGGCAAGGCTACACCTTC
CDR3: CASSWTGQGYTF

J: TRBJ2-7
V: TRBV6-2/TRBV6-3
D: TRBD2
size: few
length: 13
DNA: TGTGCCAGCAGTCTAGCGGAAACCTACGAGCAGTACTTC
CDR3: CASSLAETYEQYF

J: TRBJ1-5
V: TRBV24-1
D: TRBD1
size: -
length: 19
DNA: TGTGCCACCAGTGATTCCCGGGACAGGGGAGGGTATAGCAATCAGCCCCAGCATTTT
CDR3: CATSDSRDRGGYSNQPQHF

J: TRBJ2-1
V: TRBV20-1
D: TRBD1
size: -
length: 11
DNA: TGCAGTGCTACAGGGGGCCTTGAGCAGTTCTTC
CDR3: CSATGGLEQFF

J: TRBJ1-2
V: TRBV29-1
D: -
size: -
length: 14
DNA: TGCAGCGTTGCTGTCCAGGGTTGGGCCGATGGCTACACCTTC
CDR3: CSVAVQGWADGYTF

J: TRBJ1-5
V: TRBV19
D: -
size: few
length: 16
DNA: TGTGCCAGTAGTAAAATCGGGGGTCATGGCAATCAGCCCCAGCATTTT
CDR3: CASSKIGGHGNQPQHF

J: TRBJ2-3
V: TRBV4-2
D: TRBD2
size: -
length: 15
DNA: TGTGCCAGCAGCCGACGGGGACTAGCCCCAGATACGCAGTATTTT
CDR3: CASSRRGLAPDTQYF

J: TRBJ1-5
V: TRBV6-1
D: -
size: few
length: 15
DNA: TGTGCCAGCAGTGAAGCAGGAGGAACCAATCAGCCCCAGCATTTT
CDR3: CASSEAGGTNQPQHF

J: TRBJ2-3
V: TRBV3-1/TRBV3-2
D: TRBD2
size: -
length: 18
DNA: TGTGCCAGCAGCCAACCAATGGGGGGGGGAGTTGATACAGATACGCAGTATTTT
CDR3: CASSQPMGGGVDTDTQYF

J: TRBJ2-7
V: TRBV2
D: -
size: -
length: 15
DNA: TGTGCCAGCAGCGCAAAAACAGGCGATTCCTACGAGCAGTACTTC
CDR3: CASSAKTGDSYEQYF

J: TRBJ1-5
V: TRBV30
D: -
size: -
length: 13
DNA: TGTGCCTGGAGCCTCAGTTACAATCAGCCCCAGCATTTT
CDR3: CAWSLSYNQPQHF

J: TRBJ2-1
V: TRBV6-5
D: TRBD2
size: -
length: 14
DNA: TGTGCCACCAAAGCTAGACTAGCGAGGAATGAGCAGTTCTTC
CDR3: CATKARLARNEQFF

J: TRBJ1-2
V: TRBV5-1
D: TRBD1
size: -
length: 16
DNA: TGCGCCAGCAGCTTGGGTGGGACAGGGGGCGCCTATGGCTACACCTTC
CDR3: CASSLGGTGGAYGYTF

J: TRBJ1-5
V: TRBV4-1
D: -
size: -
length: 15
DNA: TGCGCCAGCAGCAAAGGAGATTATAGCAATCAGCCCCAGCATTTT
CDR3: CASSKGDYSNQPQHF

J: TRBJ2-1
V: TRBV7-3
D: TRBD2
size: -
length: 16
DNA: TGTGCCAGCAGCCTCTCACCGGGACTAACCCGCAATGAGCAGTTCTTC
CDR3: CASSLSPGLTRNEQFF

J: TRBJ2-6
V: TRBV20-1
D: -
size: -
length: 11
DNA: TGCAGTGCCGAGGACAGTCGTCGACTGACTTTC
CDR3: CSAEDSRRLTF

J: TRBJ1-6
V: TRBV4-3
D: TRBD1
size: -
length: 13
DNA: TGCGCCAGCAGCCTGGGGACAGGCACACCCCTCCACTTT
CDR3: CASSLGTGTPLHF

J: TRBJ2-2
V: TRBV5-8
D: TRBD2
size: -
length: 17
DNA: TGTGCCAGCAGCCCGGGGGGTATTTCGAGTGGCACCGGGGAGCTGTTTTTT
CDR3: CASSPGGISSGTGELFF

J: TRBJ2-3
V: TRBV13
D: TRBD2
size: -
length: 13
DNA: TGTGCCAGCAGTTTCCAGCGGGAGACTGCGCAGTATTTT
CDR3: CASSFQRETAQYF

J: TRBJ2-7
V: TRBV28
D: TRBD1
size: -
length: 14
DNA: TGTGCCAGCAGTTGGACAGGAAGGTCCTACGAGCAGTACTTC
CDR3: CASSWTGRSYEQYF

J: TRBJ2-5
V: TRBV11-1
D: -
size: -
length: 13
DNA: TGTGCCAGCAGCTCAGGGGCCGGGGCCCTCCAGTACTTC
CDR3: CASSSGAGALQYF

J: TRBJ2-5
V: TRBV7-6
D: TRBD2
size: -
length: 16
DNA: TGTGCCAGCAGCTTAAAACTAGCGGGAGGTCAAGAGACCCAGTACTTC
CDR3: CASSLKLAGGQETQYF

J: TRBJ2-6
V: TRBV15
D: -
size: -
length: 13
DNA: TGTGCCACCAGCCCGCGTGGGGCCAACGTCCTGACTTTC
CDR3: CATSPRGANVLTF

J: TRBJ2-1
V: TRBV3-1/TRBV3-2
D: -
size: -
length: 12
DNA: TGTGCCAGCAGCCTTGTAGTCAATGAGCAGTTCTTC
CDR3: CASSLVVNEQFF

J: TRBJ2-3
V: TRBV19
D: -
size: -
length: 16
DNA: TGTGCCAGTAGTATAGGGGGGGATTCCCAAGTGGATACGCAGTATTTT
CDR3: CASSIGGDSQVDTQYF

J: TRBJ1-2
V: TRBV5-6
D: -
size: -
length: 11
DNA: TGTGCCAGCAGCCTCAGGGGTGGCTACACCTTC
CDR3: CASSLRGGYTF

J: TRBJ2-5
V: TRBV7-9
D: -
size: -
length: 11
DNA: TGTGCCAGCAGCCAACAGGAGACCCAGTACTTC
CDR3: CASSQQETQYF

J: TRBJ1-1
V: TRBV29-1
D: TRBD1
size: -
length: 16
DNA: TGCAGCGTCGCGGGACAGGGTTCTTCGATGAACACTGAAGCTTTCTTT
CDR3: CSVAGQGSSMNTEAFF

J: TRBJ1-1
V: TRBV5-1
D: TRBD1
size: -
length: 15
DNA: TGCGCCAGCAGCCTAACCGGGACAGCGAACACTGAAGCTTTCTTT
CDR3: CASSLTGTANTEAFF

J: TRBJ2-1
V: TRBV19
D: TRBD2
size: -
length: 15
DNA: TGTGCCAGTAGTCCCGGGACTAGCGGGAGCATGGAGCAGTTCTTC
CDR3: CASSPGTSGSMEQFF

J: TRBJ1-4
V: TRBV5-6
D: -
size: -
length: 15
DNA: TGTGCCAGCAGCTTTTTGCAGGGGCCTAATGAAAAACTGTTTTTT
CDR3: CASSFLQGPNEKLFF

J: TRBJ2-1
V: TRBV5-4
D: -
size: -
length: 13
DNA: TGTGCCAGCAGCGAAACAGGGATATCTGAGCAGTTCTTC
CDR3: CASSETGISEQFF